Following are 19 T cell receptor beta chains from one sample sequenced in a study of T cells in localized non-small cell lung cancer. TCRdb's copy holds only in-frame clones and misses some; the assay was immunoSEQ multiplex PCR. The sample lists 20,000 to 25,000 clones, roughly 87% occurring once. The source was peripheral blood, collected before any cancer treatment. The receptors were gathered from an older male donor with stage I squamous cell lung carcinoma.

The CDR3 here is CSALGTEAFF. CDR3 sequence (DNA): TGCAGTGCCCTCGGAACTGAAGCTTTCTTT. The V gene is TRBV20-1, the J gene TRBJ1-1, with D uncertain. The CDR3 contains 10 residues. Trimming took off 6 bases at V and 5 bases at J, with 7 bases between the two ends. Germline CDR1 reads DFQATT; CDR2 reads SNEGSKA (reference sequence).

V gene TRBV29-1 combines with J gene TRBJ1-1; D call uncertain. The CDR3 has 14 amino acids. The V gene lost 0 bases and the J gene lost 4 bases, with 12 bases spanning the gap. From germline, CDR1 is SQVTM and CDR2 ANQGSEA. CDR3 region: CSVEDTRRATEAFF. CDR3 DNA sequence: TGCAGCGTTGAAGACACACGGAGGGCCACTGAAGCTTTCTTT. The full variable domain, its missing parts supplied by reference TRBV29-1 and TRBJ1-1, is SAVISQKPSRDICQRGTSLTIQCQVDSQVTMMFWYRQQPGQSLTLIATANQGSEATYESGFVIDKFPISRPNLTFSTLTVSNMSPEDSSIYLCSVEDTRRATEAFFGQGTRLTVV.

This rearrangement joins TRBV29-1 to TRBJ1-1; the D gene is possibly TRBD1 (6 bases). This CDR3 region has 16 residues. Germline V gene data show CDR1 as SQVTM and CDR2 as ANQGSEA. V was pared by 0 bases and J by 1 base, with 15 bases between. The CDR3 coding sequence is TGCAGCGTTGAAGATAGGAAGGGACAAAGGAACACTGAAGCTTTCTTT. It is translated as CSVEDRKGQRNTEAFF.

This chain connects TRBV5-1 to TRBJ1-3; the match to TRBD1 covers 8 bases. This CDR3 is 16 amino acids long. V gave up 4 bases and J gave up 0 bases; unmatched junction bases: 6. The germline V gene encodes CDR1 SGHRS and CDR2 YFSETQ. The CDR3 sequence: CASSRTGSGSGNTIYF. Here the CDR3 DNA reads TGCGCCAGCAGCAGGACAGGGTCAGGCTCTGGAAACACCATATATTTT.

This chain links TRBV6-5 with TRBJ1-1; no firm D call. Trimming pared 7 bases from V and 1 base from J, leaving 4 bases between. CDR3 length: 11 amino acids. CDR1 is MNHEY and CDR2 is SVGAGI in the germline V gene. DNA for the CDR3: TGTGCCAGCACCAGGAACACTGAAGCTTTCTTT. It yields the protein CASTRNTEAFF.

V usage is TRBV6-6 and J usage is TRBJ2-3, with D perhaps TRBD2 (6 bases). The CDR3 covers 14 residues. Trimming removed 8 bases from V and 1 base from J, with 13 bases in between. The germline gives CDR1 MNHNY, CDR2 SVGAGI (reference sequence). CDR3 coding DNA: TGTGCCAGCTCGCCGGGACTTCGCACAGATACGCAGTATTTT. As protein: CASSPGLRTDTQYF.

This sequence joins TRBV7-2 and TRBJ1-1; TRBD1 matches 7 bases. V lost 1 base and J lost 5; bases outside the gene matches: 1. CDR3 length: 13 residues. CDR1 and CDR2 (germline): SGHTA, FQGNSA. CDR3 DNA sequence: TGTGCCAGCAGCTTAGAGGGGGCAACTGAAGCTTTCTTT. Amino acid sequence: CASSLEGATEAFF.

This sequence joins TRBV10-1 and TRBJ2-1, with no clear D. V lost 4 bases and J lost 12, with 13 bases in between. Germline V CDR1 and CDR2: WNHNN, SYGVQD (reference sequence). This CDR3 has 12 amino acids. CDR3 amino acids: CASSGPGIGQFF. DNA for the CDR3: TGCGCCAGCAGTGGCCCGGGCATCGGGCAGTTCTTC.

The chain carries TRBV4-3 and TRBJ2-1; TRBD2 matches at 8 bases. Germline V lookup: CDR1 LGHNA, CDR2 YSLEER. The length of the CDR3 is 14 residues. The trim removed 8 bases at V and 0 bases at J, leaving 3 bases unmatched. The CDR3 here is CASSSGSSYNEQFF. Here the CDR3 DNA reads TGCGCCAGCTCCAGCGGGAGCTCCTACAATGAGCAGTTCTTC.

V gene TRBV27 combines with J gene TRBJ2-7, with TRBD1 as a possible D gene (5 bases). V lost 3 bases to trimming and J lost 6 bases, with 9 bases between them. Germline V gene data show CDR1 as MNHEY and CDR2 as SMNVEV (reference sequence). The CDR3 is 12 amino acids. CDR3 in amino acids: CASSFIRGEQYF. The CDR3 coding sequence is TGTGCCAGCAGTTTCATAAGGGGCGAGCAGTACTTC.

This clone was seen once. The chain couples TRBV9 to TRBJ2-7; D is possibly TRBD1 or TRBD2 (5 bases each). Germline V lookup: CDR1 SGDLS, CDR2 YYNGEE. The CDR3 runs 15 residues. Trimming pared 3 bases from V and 4 bases from J, leaving 17 bases between. CDR3 sequence: CASSARDGEPYEQYF. In DNA, the CDR3 is TGTGCCAGCAGCGCCCGGGACGGGGAGCCGTACGAGCAGTACTTC.

The chain has TRBV19 and TRBJ2-5; D is unresolved. Germline lookup yields CDR1 LNHDA and CDR2 SQIVND (reference sequence). The CDR3 covers 17 residues. V lost 0 bases and J lost 7, with 21 bases in between. CDR3 coding DNA: TGTGCCAGTAGTATAGATTTCGGCCCCTCGGTTTTTAGGACCCAGTACTTC. As protein: CASSIDFGPSVFRTQYF.

This chain connects TRBV4-3 to TRBJ2-1; D is undetermined. Trimming removed 0 bases at V and 4 bases at J, with 10 bases between. Per the germline V gene, CDR1 is LGHNA and CDR2 is YSLEER. The CDR3 runs 15 residues. CDR3 sequence reads: CASSQEGGVYNEQFF. The CDR3 DNA reads as TGCGCCAGCAGCCAAGAAGGTGGGGTTTACAATGAGCAGTTCTTC.

This chain joins TRBV7-8 and TRBJ1-2; D might be TRBD1 (6 bases). CDR1 and CDR2 (germline): SGHVS, FQNEAQ. CDR3 length: 15 amino acids. V shed 7 bases and J shed 3 bases, with 18 bases lying between them. The chain's CDR3 is CASNIIGGLDYGYTF. The CDR3 nucleotides are TGTGCCAGCAATATTATCGGGGGGCTAGACTATGGCTACACCTTC.

The chain employs TRBV18 and TRBJ2-1; tentatively, D is TRBD1 (5 bases). The V end lost 5 bases, the J end lost 5 bases, and 10 bases lay between the germline ends. CDR3 length: 13 residues. Germline CDR1 and CDR2: KGHSH and LQKENI. CDR3 nucleotide sequence: TGTGCCAGCTCATCACAGACAGACAATGAGCAGTTCTTC. Its translation is CASSSQTDNEQFF.

V and J are TRBV14 and TRBJ2-4; 9 nucleotides line up with TRBD1. Germline loops: CDR1 SGHDN, CDR2 FVKESK. The CDR3 loop spans 13 amino acids. J lost 15 bases, V lost 3 bases, and 9 bases had no gene match. CDR3: CASSQRQGGFLYF. The CDR3 nucleotides are TGTGCCAGCAGCCAGCGACAGGGGGGGTTTCTGTACTTC.

The gene calls are TRBV9 and TRBJ2-3, with D hard to call. V was clipped by 2 bases and J by 3 bases, with 4 bases between them. Germline CDR1 is SGDLS and CDR2 is YYNGEE. CDR3 length: 12 residues. This CDR3 reads CASSVVTDTQYF. CDR3 bases: TGTGCCAGCAGCGTGGTGACAGATACGCAGTATTTT.

The chain recombines TRBV11-2 with TRBJ1-1, with a weak D call TRBD1 (5 bases). V was clipped by 3 bases and J by 4 bases, with 15 bases between them. The CDR3 spans 15 residues. The germline V gene has CDR1 SGHAT and CDR2 FQNNGV. The CDR3 coding sequence is TGTGCCAGCAGCTTCGGGGGGGTTTTAAGCACTGAAGCTTTCTTT. It encodes CASSFGGVLSTEAFF.

The rearrangement uses TRBV27 and TRBJ2-1, with 7 bases that match TRBD2. CDR3 length: 12 amino acids. In germline, CDR1 is MNHEY, CDR2 SMNVEV (reference sequence). J gave up 7 bases and V 11 bases, and 8 bases lay outside the gene matches. The CDR3 region has the DNA TGTGCCGCGGGGCGGGAGTGGAATGAGCAGTTCTTC. Its translation is CAAGREWNEQFF.